This T cell receptor (beta chain) was sequenced in a study of T cells in Graves' hyperthyroidism and ophthalmopathy. As for the study in general: Peripheral blood specimens were obtained at initial diagnosis, prior to any treatment.

Amplified TCR beta CDR3 regions came from RNA transcripts. A set of HTBI primers served as the primers for a first-round RT-PCR of the TCR CDR3. TCRdb fed the multiplex PCR reads into MiXCR, producing one record per CDR3 protein. Altogether 250,000 to 300,000 distinct CDR3 sequences are present, around 20% being singletons, with the ten largest covering 35% to 45%. This clonotype was observed many times. Its antigen is as yet unknown. Study-level findings and limits: In simple terms, a model built on 13 V-J features told ophthalmopathy apart from stable hyperthyroidism.

Individuals with ophthalmopathy presented a Clinical Activity Score of at least 3, a NOSPECS grade of at least 4 and a duration under 3 months. The source of this sequence is a man in his fifties or sixties with Graves' ophthalmopathy. The sample consisted of blood.

CDR3 DNA sequence: TGTGCCAGCAGCTTGTCGTTTGGTGGGGGGTCGGAACAGCCCCAGCATTTT. Protein sequence: CASSLSFGGGSEQPQHF. The V gene is TRBV5-5, the J gene TRBJ1-5; possibly TRBD1 for D (5 bases). The CDR3 extends over 17 amino acids. Germline loops: CDR1 SGHKS, CDR2 YYEKEE (reference sequence). V was pared by 1 base and J by 7 bases, with 21 bases between.